The text below deals with one T cell receptor (beta chain). TCRdb's table, derived via immunoSEQ multiplex PCR, lists solely in-frame clones and lacks some. The profile covers about 10,000 clones, with less than 80% appearing a single time and under 45% taken by the ten largest. CDR3 length equals 14 residues. Germline V gene data show CDR1 as MGHRA and CDR2 as YSYEKL. J lost 5 bases, V lost 6 bases, and 8 bases had no gene match. This record belongs to a study of sequential checkpoint blockade in melanoma. Background on the study: Both treatment sequences were followed by maintenance nivolumab.

As to treatment: randomized to nivolumab then ipilimumab (arm A) or the reverse (arm B). No patient had prior DNA-damaging chemotherapy. The sequence came from a human donor with melanoma. V is TRBV4-1 and J is TRBJ1-2; 8 bases are a match to TRBD1. Sequencing used CD8+ T cells sorted from blood (inferred from file names), obtained from a patient given nivolumab and ipilimumab in sequence. CDR3 in amino acids: CASSPDRGGYGYTF. CDR3 sequence (DNA): TGCGCCAGCAGTCCCGACAGGGGTGGTTATGGCTACACCTTC.